The source of this TCR beta chain is a study of blood T cell repertoires in COVID-19. Across the study: Samples came from the United States, Italy and Spain, spanning acute and convalescent COVID-19.

From germline, CDR1 is SGHNT and CDR2 YENEEA. V gave up 0 bases and J gave up 0 bases, with 7 bases separating them. CDR3 length: 15 residues. Authors' methods: Amplified reference gene primers provided the basis for estimating nucleated cell counts. Assay used: immunoSEQ multiplex PCR; TCRdb lists only in-frame clones, some missing. Clonal size and the V and J genes are those of that table, whereas D and trimming came from the DNA. The sample records 200,000 to 300,000 clones, roughly 89% being singletons. Researchers sorted participants into cohorts using their self-reported clinical history. This rearrangement joins TRBV11-3 to TRBJ2-3; maybe TRBD1 (6 bases). Material for sequencing was PBMCs or T cells enriched from blood (not recorded which). This receptor was identified in a woman younger than 45 who had recovered from COVID-19. The CDR3 sequence is CASSLEGASTDTQYF. In DNA, the CDR3 is TGTGCCAGCAGCTTAGAGGGGGCAAGCACAGATACGCAGTATTTT.